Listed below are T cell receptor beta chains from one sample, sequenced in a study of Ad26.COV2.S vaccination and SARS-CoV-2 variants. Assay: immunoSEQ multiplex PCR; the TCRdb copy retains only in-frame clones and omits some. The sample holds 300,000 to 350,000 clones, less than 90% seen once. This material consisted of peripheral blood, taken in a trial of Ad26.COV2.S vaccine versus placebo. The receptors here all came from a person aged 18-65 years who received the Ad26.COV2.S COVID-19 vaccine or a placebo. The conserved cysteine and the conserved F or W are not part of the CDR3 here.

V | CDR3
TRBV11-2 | ASSPLKGTDTQY
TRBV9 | ASSHQTRNEQF
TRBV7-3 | ASSPNGNEQF
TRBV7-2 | ASSSIGDTEAF
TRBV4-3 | ASSQGSRGTGYT
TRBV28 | ASSSGGREETQY
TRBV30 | AWSVLNRGNSPLH
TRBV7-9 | ASSLTSSYNEQF
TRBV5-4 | ASSPGTALFSGANVLT
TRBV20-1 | SASRGQPNYGYT
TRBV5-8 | ASSFRGMNTEAF
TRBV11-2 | ASRGFSDRVPNTGELF
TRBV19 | ASSTRDRGHYRGYT
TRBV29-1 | SVDPGQALDEQF
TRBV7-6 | ASSSSSLSTDTQY
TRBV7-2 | ASSLVWGWTEAF
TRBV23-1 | ASSQIGGLGGYRTDTQY
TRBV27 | ASSAGRSRREQY
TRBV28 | ASRIGGGNTEAF
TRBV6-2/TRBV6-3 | ASSYEGDTEAF
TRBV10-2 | ASSGRGLNNEQF
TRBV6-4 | ASTITGAPGDTQY
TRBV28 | ASSKLAREQF
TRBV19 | ASSYRDNEKLF
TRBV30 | AWRAGGTYEQY
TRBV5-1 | ASSLERTGVHEQY
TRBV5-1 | ASRLEGSTDTQY
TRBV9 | ASSPPPREANEQF
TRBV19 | ASSILPVFGNEKLF
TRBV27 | ASSRRAGQAGNTEAF
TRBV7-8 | ASSSKGGTNTEAF
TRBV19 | ASSMGPRANSPLH
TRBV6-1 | ASSEIPLWTKNTEAF
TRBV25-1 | AVSASAGYT
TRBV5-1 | ASSLVPGTDSYEQY
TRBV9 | ASSVVGRNTEAF
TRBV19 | ASSIGTVNTEAF
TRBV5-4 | ASSLVGAPSSGNTIY
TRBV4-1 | ASSLPPGWDQPYNEQF
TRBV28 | ASSWGLRDGFEQY
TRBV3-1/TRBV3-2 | ASSQTGGGRNQPQH
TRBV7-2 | ASSTKSGSGTDTQY
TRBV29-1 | SVIAWDYMETQY
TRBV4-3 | ASSRELAGVFYEQY
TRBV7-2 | ASSPTWARVSEQY
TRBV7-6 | ASSLAIGPHTEAF
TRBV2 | ASSEARGGGIY
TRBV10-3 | AISDITGGFMNTEAF
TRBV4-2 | ASSQDRATNEQF
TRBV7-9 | ASSPLLPGTSGRTDTQY